A selection of T cell receptor beta chains follows, all from one sample in a study of control samples from healthy donors and cancer patients. Sequencing used immunoSEQ multiplex PCR; TCRdb keeps in-frame clones, though not all of them. The sample lists approximately 150,000 clones, roughly 88% occurring once. Material: blood. The receptors come from a man between 18 and 29 years old in good health. Each CDR3 is given with its conserved first and last residue. The D gene is left open where the match is weak. Clone size, where shown, is once, few, many, or a class for clones that have expanded.

d_gene,j_gene,v_gene,abundance,CDR3aa,CDR3nt
-,TRBJ2-7,TRBV5-5,-,CASSLGPNYEQYF,TGTGCCAGCAGCTTGGGCCCGAACTACGAGCAGTACTTC
-,TRBJ1-2,TRBV7-9,-,CASSLSGIAPYGYTF,TGTGCCAGTTCCCTAAGCGGGATTGCCCCCTATGGCTACACCTTC
-,TRBJ2-1,TRBV29-1,-,CSVEGRDRFNEQFF,TGCAGCGTTGAGGGGCGGGACAGATTCAATGAGCAGTTCTTC
-,TRBJ1-5,TRBV6-1,-,CASSAGTGISRQPQHF,TGTGCCAGCAGTGCCGGAACGGGTATTTCTCGTCAGCCCCAGCATTTT
TRBD1,TRBJ2-7,TRBV5-4,-,CASSLGTGGLYEQYF,TGTGCCAGCAGCCTCGGGACAGGTGGACTCTACGAGCAGTACTTC
TRBD2,TRBJ2-5,TRBV6-5,-,CASIGRAGGQETQYF,TGTGCCAGCATTGGGCGGGCGGGGGGTCAAGAGACCCAGTACTTC
-,TRBJ2-5,TRBV24-1,once,CATSDFGWAQYF,TGTGCCACCAGTGATTTTGGGTGGGCCCAGTACTTC
-,TRBJ2-2,TRBV29-1,few,CSVRRGRTGELFF,TGCAGCGTGCGGAGGGGTAGGACCGGGGAGCTGTTTTTT
TRBD2,TRBJ2-2,TRBV11-3,-,CASSLGAGGTTGELFF,TGTGCCAGCAGCTTAGGAGCGGGGGGGACCACCGGGGAGCTGTTTTTT
-,TRBJ1-1,TRBV2,-,CASAGAEAFF,TGTGCCAGCGCGGGAGCTGAAGCTTTCTTT
-,TRBJ2-1,TRBV21-1,-,CASSNSGRGRGGTNSYNEQFF,TGTGCCAGCAGCAACAGCGGCCGAGGGCGGGGGGGCACAAACTCCTACAATGAGCAGTTCTTC
TRBD1,TRBJ2-5,TRBV7-8,once,CASSSRRPGQGQETQYF,TGTGCCAGCAGCTCTCGTCGTCCGGGACAGGGCCAAGAGACCCAGTACTTC
-,TRBJ2-1,TRBV5-1,-,CASSLVYNEQFF,TGCGCCAGCAGCTTAGTCTACAATGAGCAGTTCTTC
-,TRBJ2-5,TRBV11-3,-,CASSPGAGAYQETQYF,TGTGCCAGCAGCCCCGGTGCGGGGGCGTACCAAGAGACCCAGTACTTC
-,TRBJ1-2,TRBV3-1/TRBV3-2,-,CASSRGGNYGYTF,TGTGCCAGCAGTCGGGGTGGTAACTATGGCTACACCTTC
-,TRBJ2-7,TRBV24-1,-,CATSDFGGKQYF,TGTGCCACCAGTGATTTTGGGGGGAAGCAGTACTTC
-,TRBJ1-2,TRBV21-1,once,CASSKSSPARGYTF,TGTGCCAGCAGCAAATCTTCACCCGCGAGGGGCTACACCTTC
-,TRBJ2-1,TRBV7-9,-,CASSSRSGPEQFF,TGTGCCAGCAGCTCACGCTCCGGGCCCGAGCAGTTCTTC
TRBD1,TRBJ1-3,TRBV3-1/TRBV3-2,-,CASSHLDRAGNTIYF,TGTGCCAGCAGCCACCTAGACAGGGCTGGAAACACCATATATTTT
-,TRBJ1-6,TRBV28,-,CASNLYNSPLHF,TGTGCCAGCAACCTGTATAATTCACCCCTCCACTTT
-,TRBJ1-5,TRBV7-3,-,CASSLPRLVRGDNNQPQHF,TGTGCCAGCAGTTTACCCCGGCTTGTTAGGGGCGATAATAATCAGCCCCAGCATTTT
-,TRBJ1-1,TRBV25-1,-,CASSDRGNTEAFF,TGTGCCAGCAGTGACAGGGGGAACACTGAAGCTTTCTTT
-,TRBJ1-1,TRBV7-2,-,CASSYGVNTEAFF,TGTGCCAGCAGCTACGGAGTGAACACTGAAGCTTTCTTT
TRBD1,TRBJ2-2,TRBV9,-,CASSARDREVMNTGELFF,TGTGCCAGCAGCGCCCGGGACAGGGAAGTAATGAACACCGGGGAGCTGTTTTTT
-,TRBJ1-4,TRBV3-1/TRBV3-2,once,CASSQVGREKLFF,TGTGCCAGCAGCCAAGTAGGGCGGGAAAAACTGTTTTTT
-,TRBJ1-5,TRBV7-2,-,CASSLGWSGQQPQHF,TGTGCCAGCAGCTTAGGGTGGTCAGGACAGCAGCCCCAGCATTTT
-,TRBJ1-1,TRBV12-3/TRBV12-4,-,CASSSQPNTEAFF,TGTGCCAGCAGTTCCCAACCGAACACTGAAGCTTTCTTT
-,TRBJ2-2,TRBV5-5,-,CASSLGRNTGELFF,TGTGCCAGCAGCTTGGGAAGAAACACCGGGGAGCTGTTTTTT
-,TRBJ1-2,TRBV7-9,-,CASSLPVTVADYGYTF,TGTGCCAGCAGCTTACCTGTGACAGTTGCGGACTATGGCTACACCTTC
-,TRBJ1-1,TRBV6-2/TRBV6-3,-,CASSYYLGQEAFF,TGTGCCAGCAGTTACTATCTGGGACAAGAAGCTTTCTTT
-,TRBJ2-7,TRBV21-1,-,CASSKARSHSDRVLNEQYF,TGTGCCAGCAGCAAAGCGCGAAGTCATTCGGACAGGGTATTAAACGAGCAGTACTTC
TRBD2,TRBJ2-7,TRBV15,-,CATSRGGGTYEQYF,TGTGCCACCAGCAGAGGCGGGGGTACCTACGAGCAGTACTTC
-,TRBJ1-3,TRBV7-2,-,CASSPGAERNTIYF,TGTGCCAGCAGTCCAGGGGCAGAACGAAACACCATATATTTT
TRBD1,TRBJ2-7,TRBV6-5,-,CASNRPGQGSHEQYF,TGTGCCAGCAACCGCCCGGGACAGGGATCCCACGAGCAGTACTTC
-,TRBJ2-3,TRBV13,-,CASSLRLAPSTDTQYF,TGTGCCAGCAGCTTACGGTTAGCTCCTAGCACAGATACGCAGTATTTT
-,TRBJ2-7,TRBV5-6,-,CASSPPGTRGYEQYF,TGTGCCAGCAGCCCACCCGGGACGCGCGGGTACGAGCAGTACTTC
TRBD1,TRBJ1-6,TRBV7-9,-,CASSLAGTATISPLHF,TGTGCCAGCAGCTTAGCCGGGACAGCTACAATTTCACCCCTCCACTTT
TRBD1,TRBJ2-1,TRBV28,many,CASRTGGNEQFF,TGTGCCAGCAGGACAGGGGGCAATGAGCAGTTCTTC
-,TRBJ1-1,TRBV9,-,CASSVATGGDEIHGRAFF,TGTGCCAGCAGCGTAGCTACAGGCGGAGACGAAATTCACGGCAGAGCTTTCTTT
-,TRBJ1-1,TRBV7-2,-,CASSSRLPGWSEAFF,TGTGCCAGCAGCTCCAGACTCCCAGGCTGGTCTGAAGCTTTCTTT
-,TRBJ1-1,TRBV11-1,-,CASRWGNTEAFF,TGTGCCAGCAGGTGGGGGAACACTGAAGCTTTCTTT
-,TRBJ2-2,TRBV3-1/TRBV3-2,-,CASSHDRDRSGELFF,TGTGCCAGCAGCCACGACAGAGATCGGAGCGGGGAGCTGTTTTTT
-,TRBJ1-1,TRBV28,-,CASSWMNTEAFF,TGTGCCAGCAGTTGGATGAACACTGAAGCTTTCTTT
-,TRBJ2-7,TRBV11-2,few,CASSRTVSSYEQYF,TGTGCCAGCAGCAGGACCGTCAGCTCCTACGAGCAGTACTTC
TRBD1,TRBJ1-2,TRBV6-2/TRBV6-3,few,CASSPDRGHGYTF,TGTGCCAGCAGTCCCGACAGGGGGCATGGCTACACCTTC